This TCR beta chain appears in the sequencing data of a study of T cell repertoires in cytomegalovirus infection. Study-level information: CMV infection plus the matching HLA type was flagged by public TCR beta signatures. The study's findings and limits: Adding up the frequency of public TCR beta families identified people who carried CMV plus the relevant HLA. Across the ex vivo response, the dominant clonotypes were HLA-C-restricted CMV-specific TCR beta clonotypes.

Trimming removed 5 bases at V and 5 bases at J, with 12 bases between. The CDR3 contains 13 residues. Looked up from germline, CDR1 is MNHGY and CDR2 is SAAAGT. For this clonotype: Its antigen is currently unknown. As the CDR3 is not closed by the conserved phenylalanine or tryptophan, this likely results from a read error.

Via MiXCR, TCRdb re-called the reads, giving one row per CDR3 protein. The repertoire holds 450,000 to 550,000 distinct CDR3 sequences, with approximately 16% as singletons. The sample comprised CD8+ T cells from PBMCs. The genes are TRBV6-8 and TRBJ1-2; no reliable D call. The sequence was collected from a human donor in good health (CMV status not recorded). Some clones in this sample may be carry-over from other donors' samples. The CDR3 DNA sequence: TGTGCCAGCAGTGACACGGATATATATGGCTACACCTTA. This codes for CASSDTDIYGYTL.